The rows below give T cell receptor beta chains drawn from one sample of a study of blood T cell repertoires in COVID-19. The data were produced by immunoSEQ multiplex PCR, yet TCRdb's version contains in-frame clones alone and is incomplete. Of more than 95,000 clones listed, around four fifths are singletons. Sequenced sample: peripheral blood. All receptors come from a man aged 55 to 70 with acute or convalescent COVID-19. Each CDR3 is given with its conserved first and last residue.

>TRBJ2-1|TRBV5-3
CARSLAAAGVWDSEQFF
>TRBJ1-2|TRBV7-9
CASVAAGAMGAGYTF
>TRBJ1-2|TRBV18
CASSPGTGPYGYTF
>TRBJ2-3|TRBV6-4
CASSEGLAGGVTQYF
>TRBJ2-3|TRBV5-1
CASSLARSFGRGGGTDTQYF
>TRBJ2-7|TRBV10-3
CAIGQSYEQYF
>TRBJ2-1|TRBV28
CASSFEPRINEQFF
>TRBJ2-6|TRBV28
CASSPDWTGGTGANVLTF
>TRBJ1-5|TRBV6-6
CASSYFSVVGNQPQHF
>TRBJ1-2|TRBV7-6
CASSPGQYYGYTF
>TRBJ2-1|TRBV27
CASSQPGLAEFYNEQFF
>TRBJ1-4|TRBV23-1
CASSQKGARGEKLFF
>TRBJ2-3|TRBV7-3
CASSLQFTDTQYF
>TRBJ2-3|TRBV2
CASSGLAGNTDTQYF
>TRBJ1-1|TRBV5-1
CASSLGQGDQAFF
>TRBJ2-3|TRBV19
CASSETGGRLDTQYF
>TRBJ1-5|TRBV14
CASNLGRDSNQPQHF
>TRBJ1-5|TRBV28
CASRQQGAIQPQHF
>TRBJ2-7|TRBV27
CASSSGLSYEQYF
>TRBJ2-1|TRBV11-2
CASSREQGPYNEQFF
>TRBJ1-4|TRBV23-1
CASSQFGQGGEKLFF
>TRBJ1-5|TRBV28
CASSTGGNQPQHF
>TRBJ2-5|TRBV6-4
CASSDGFQETQYF
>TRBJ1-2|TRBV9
CASSASPGTGYGYTF
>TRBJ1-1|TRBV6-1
CASSSQGNTEAFF
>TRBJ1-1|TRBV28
CASSPAGGNTEAFF
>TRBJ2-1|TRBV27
CASGKLAGESNEQFF
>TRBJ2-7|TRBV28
CASRPAGTGTHEQYF
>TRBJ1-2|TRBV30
CAWTRMNSLYGYTF
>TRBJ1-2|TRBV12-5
CASSGWGYGYTF
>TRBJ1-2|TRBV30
CAWNFRRGADGYTF
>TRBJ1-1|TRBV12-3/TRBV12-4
CASGQGGAFF
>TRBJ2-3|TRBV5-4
CASSPTSGRVTDTQYF
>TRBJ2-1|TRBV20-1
CSVDTYNEQFF
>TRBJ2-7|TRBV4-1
CASSQDPLGGAAEQYF
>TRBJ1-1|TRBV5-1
CASSLTYSPRTEAFF